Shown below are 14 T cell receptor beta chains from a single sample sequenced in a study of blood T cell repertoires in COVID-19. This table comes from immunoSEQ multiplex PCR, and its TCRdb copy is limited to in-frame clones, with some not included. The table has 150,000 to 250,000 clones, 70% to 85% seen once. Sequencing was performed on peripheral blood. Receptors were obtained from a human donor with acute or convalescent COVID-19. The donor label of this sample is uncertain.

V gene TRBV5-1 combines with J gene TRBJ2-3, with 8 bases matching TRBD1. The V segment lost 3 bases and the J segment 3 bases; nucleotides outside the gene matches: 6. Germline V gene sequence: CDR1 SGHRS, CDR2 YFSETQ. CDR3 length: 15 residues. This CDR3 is CASSSDRVSTDTQYF. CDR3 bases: TGCGCCAGCAGCTCGGACAGGGTTTCTACAGATACGCAGTATTTT.

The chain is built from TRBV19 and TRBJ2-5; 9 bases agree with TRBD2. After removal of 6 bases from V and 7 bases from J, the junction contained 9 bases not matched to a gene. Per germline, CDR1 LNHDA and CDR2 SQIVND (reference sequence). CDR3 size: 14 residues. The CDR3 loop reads CASRGGGRAGTQYF. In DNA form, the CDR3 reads TGTGCCAGTAGAGGAGGCGGGAGGGCCGGGACCCAGTACTTC. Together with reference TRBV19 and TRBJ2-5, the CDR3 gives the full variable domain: DGGITQSPKYLFRKEGQNVTLSCEQNLNHDAMYWYRQDPGQGLRLIYYSQIVNDFQKGDIAEGYSVSREKKESFPLTVTSAQKNPTAFYLCASRGGGRAGTQYFGPGTRLLVL.

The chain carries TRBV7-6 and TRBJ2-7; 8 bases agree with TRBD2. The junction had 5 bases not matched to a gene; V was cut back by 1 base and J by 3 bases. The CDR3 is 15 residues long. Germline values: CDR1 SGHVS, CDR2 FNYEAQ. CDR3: CASSLGTSGYYEQYF. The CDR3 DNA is TGTGCCAGCAGCTTAGGTACTAGCGGCTACTACGAGCAGTACTTC.

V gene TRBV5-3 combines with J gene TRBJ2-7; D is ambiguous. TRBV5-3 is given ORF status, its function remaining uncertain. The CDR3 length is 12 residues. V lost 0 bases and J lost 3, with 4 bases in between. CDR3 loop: CARSLAGYEQYF. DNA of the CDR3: TGTGCCAGAAGCTTGGCCGGCTACGAGCAGTACTTC.

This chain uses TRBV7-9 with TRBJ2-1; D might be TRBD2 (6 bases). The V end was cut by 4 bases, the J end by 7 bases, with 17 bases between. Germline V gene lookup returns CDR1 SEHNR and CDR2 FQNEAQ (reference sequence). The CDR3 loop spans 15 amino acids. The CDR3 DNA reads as TGTGCCAGCAGCTACGGAGCCGGGAGTGTTAATGAGCAGTTCTTC. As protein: CASSYGAGSVNEQFF.

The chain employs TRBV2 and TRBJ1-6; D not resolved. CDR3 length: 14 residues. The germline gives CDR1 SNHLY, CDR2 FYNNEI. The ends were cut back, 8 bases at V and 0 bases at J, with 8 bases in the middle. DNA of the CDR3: TGTGCCAGCGCGAGGAGCTCCTATAATTCACCCCTCCACTTT. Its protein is CASARSSYNSPLHF.

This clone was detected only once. The CDR3 nucleotides are TGTGCCAGCAGCTTTCAGTCCCGGGAGTTGAATGAGCAGTTCTTC. Translated, it gives CASSFQSRELNEQFF. The gene calls are TRBV5-6 and TRBJ2-1; TRBD2 is a possible D gene (6 bases). V lost 2 bases, J lost 7 bases, and 16 bases lay in between. The CDR3 is 15 amino acids. Germline-derived CDR1 and CDR2 are SGHDT and YYEEEE.

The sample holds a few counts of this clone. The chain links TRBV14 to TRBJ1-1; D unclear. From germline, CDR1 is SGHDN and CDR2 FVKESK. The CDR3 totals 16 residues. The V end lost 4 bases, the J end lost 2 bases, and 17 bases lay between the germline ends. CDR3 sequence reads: CASSPSGPTRNTEAFF. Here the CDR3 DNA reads TGTGCCAGCAGCCCGTCGGGTCCTACTCGTAACACTGAAGCTTTCTTT.

The CDR3 DNA is TGTGCCAGCTCCGCCCCCCTAGGGGGATTGGGGACCCAGTACTTC. This translates into CASSAPLGGLGTQYF. The chain employs TRBV6-5 and TRBJ2-5; perhaps TRBD1 as D (6 bases). The CDR3 length is 15 residues. The germline V gene has CDR1 MNHEY and CDR2 SVGAGI. The V and J ends lost 8 bases and 7 bases respectively, with 23 bases between them.

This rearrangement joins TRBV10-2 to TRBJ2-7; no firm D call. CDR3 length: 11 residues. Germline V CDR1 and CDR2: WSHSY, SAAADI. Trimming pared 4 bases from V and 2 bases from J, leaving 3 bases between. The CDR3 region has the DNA TGCGCCAGCAGTGCCACCTACGAGCAGTACTTC. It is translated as CASSATYEQYF.

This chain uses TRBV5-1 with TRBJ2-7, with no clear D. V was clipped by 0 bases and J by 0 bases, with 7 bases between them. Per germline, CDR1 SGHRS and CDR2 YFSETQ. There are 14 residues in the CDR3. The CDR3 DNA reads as TGCGCCAGCAGCTTGGTTCCGGGCTCCTACGAGCAGTACTTC. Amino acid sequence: CASSLVPGSYEQYF.

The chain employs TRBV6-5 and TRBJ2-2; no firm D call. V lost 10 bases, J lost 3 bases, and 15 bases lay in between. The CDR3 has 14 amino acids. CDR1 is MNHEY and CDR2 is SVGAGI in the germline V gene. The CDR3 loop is CATSGRRDTGELFF. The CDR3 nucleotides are TGTGCCACTTCCGGTCGACGGGACACCGGGGAGCTGTTTTTT.

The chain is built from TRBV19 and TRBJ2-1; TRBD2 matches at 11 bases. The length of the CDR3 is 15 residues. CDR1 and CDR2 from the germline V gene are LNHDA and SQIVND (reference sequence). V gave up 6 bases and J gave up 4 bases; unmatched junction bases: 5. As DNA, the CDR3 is TGTGCCAGTAGACTAGCGGGAGCCAATTACAATGAGCAGTTCTTC. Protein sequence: CASRLAGANYNEQFF.

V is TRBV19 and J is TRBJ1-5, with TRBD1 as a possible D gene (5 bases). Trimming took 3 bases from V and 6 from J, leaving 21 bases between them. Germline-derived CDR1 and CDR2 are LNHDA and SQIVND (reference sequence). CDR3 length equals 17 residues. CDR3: CASSIAKLRENTQPQHF. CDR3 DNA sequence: TGTGCCAGTAGTATCGCAAAGCTCAGGGAAAACACTCAGCCCCAGCATTTT.